The present entry profiles one TCR beta chain with its context. What it recognizes is unknown. Donors comprised only Caucasian adults living in Nashville, Tennessee. This sample is part of a study of shared clonotypes between healthy human individuals. The germline CDR1 and CDR2 sequences are MNHEY and SMNVEV (reference sequence). The CDR3 length is 17 residues. The junction had 12 bases not matched to a gene; V was cut back by 4 bases and J by 3 bases. Regarding the study as a whole: A few donors shared about 4.8% of their naive CD4 clonotypes.

Sorted-subset replicate PCR reactions were performed with roughly 200 ng DNA, corresponding to tens of thousands of T cell genomes. Only in-frame clones appear in the TCRdb table, and some are missing; sequencing was by immunoSEQ multiplex PCR. Here the sample spans millions of clones, 90% to 95% being singletons. The sequence was obtained from a man younger than 35 in good health. This rearrangement joins TRBV27 to TRBJ1-5, with 7 bases aligning to TRBD1. Sequences were obtained from naive CD4+ T cells sorted from blood. The subset is: CD45RA+ positively selected. The CDR3 bases are TGTGCCAGCAGTTCACACCCGCGACAGGGAAACAATCAGCCCCAGCATTTT. Its translation is CASSSHPRQGNNQPQHF.